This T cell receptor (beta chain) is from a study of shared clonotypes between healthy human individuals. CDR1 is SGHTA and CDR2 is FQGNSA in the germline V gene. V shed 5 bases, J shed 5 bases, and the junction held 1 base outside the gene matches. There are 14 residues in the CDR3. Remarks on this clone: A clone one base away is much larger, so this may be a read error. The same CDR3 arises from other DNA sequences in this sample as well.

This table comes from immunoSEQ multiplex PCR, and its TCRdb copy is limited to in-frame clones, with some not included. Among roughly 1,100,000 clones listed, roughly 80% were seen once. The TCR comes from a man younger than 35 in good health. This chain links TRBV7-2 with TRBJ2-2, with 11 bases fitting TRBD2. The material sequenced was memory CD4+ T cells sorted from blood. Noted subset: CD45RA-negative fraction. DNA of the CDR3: TGTGCCAGCAGCCGGACTAGCGGGACCGGGGAGCTGTTTTTT. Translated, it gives CASSRTSGTGELFF.